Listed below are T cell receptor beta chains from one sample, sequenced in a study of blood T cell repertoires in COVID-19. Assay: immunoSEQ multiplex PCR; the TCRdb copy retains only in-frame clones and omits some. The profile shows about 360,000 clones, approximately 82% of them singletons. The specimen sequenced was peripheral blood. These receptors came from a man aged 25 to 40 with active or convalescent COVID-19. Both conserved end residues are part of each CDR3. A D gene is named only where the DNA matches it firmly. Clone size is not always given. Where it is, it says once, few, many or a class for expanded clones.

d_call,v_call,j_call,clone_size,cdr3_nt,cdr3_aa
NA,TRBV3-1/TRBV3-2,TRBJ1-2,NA,TGTGCCAGCAGCCAAGCCTCACGAGAGGGCTATGGCTACACCTTC,CASSQASREGYGYTF
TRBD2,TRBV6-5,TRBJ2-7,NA,TGTGCCAGCAGGGGGAGACTAGCGGGGACCGAGCAGTACTTC,CASRGRLAGTEQYF
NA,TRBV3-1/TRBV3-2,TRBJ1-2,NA,TGTGCCAGTTCATCACAGGGCTACTATGGCTACACCTTC,CASSSQGYYGYTF
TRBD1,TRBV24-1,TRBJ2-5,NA,TGTGCCACCAGTGATTTCGGGACAGGGGGCCGGGAGACCCAGTACTTC,CATSDFGTGGRETQYF
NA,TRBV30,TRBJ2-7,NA,TGTGCCTGGATAAATGTTTTTGACAGGCCGGGCTACGAGCAGTACTTC,CAWINVFDRPGYEQYF
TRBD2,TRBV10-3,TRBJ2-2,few,TGTGCCATCTTAGCGGGAGGGCCTACCGGGGAGCTGTTTTTT,CAILAGGPTGELFF
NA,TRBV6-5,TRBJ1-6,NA,TGTGCCAGCAGTTACTCGCAGGGGAAGCCCCTCCACTTT,CASSYSQGKPLHF
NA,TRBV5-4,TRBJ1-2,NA,TGTGCCAGCAGCTTTAGAAGGGGCGACTATGGCTACACCTTC,CASSFRRGDYGYTF
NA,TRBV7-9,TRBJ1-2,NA,TGTGCCAGCAGCCTTGACAGGATTTCCTTCTTC,CASSLDRISFF
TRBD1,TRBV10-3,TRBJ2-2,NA,TGTGCCACCGGGACAGGGAACACCGGGGAGCTGTTTTTT,CATGTGNTGELFF
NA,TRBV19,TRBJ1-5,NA,TGTGCCAGTAGGAGACCGGGCCCAAGCAAGGGGGCCCAGCATTTT,CASRRPGPSKGAQHF
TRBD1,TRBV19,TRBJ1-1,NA,TGTGCCAGTAGTATCCAAAGGGACAGACAGAACACTGAAGCTTTCTTT,CASSIQRDRQNTEAFF
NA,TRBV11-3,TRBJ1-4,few,TGTGCCAGCAGCTTAAGTCAGGCTGCAACTAATGAAAAACTGTTTTTT,CASSLSQAATNEKLFF
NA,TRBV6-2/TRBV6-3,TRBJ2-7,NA,TGTGCCAGCAGTTACTCGAGTGTTGGCGAGCAGTACTTC,CASSYSSVGEQYF
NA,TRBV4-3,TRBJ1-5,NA,TGCGCCAGCAGCCCCGGGTCCGGGAATCAGCCCCAGCATTTT,CASSPGSGNQPQHF
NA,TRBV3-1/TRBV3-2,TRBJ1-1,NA,TGTGCCAGCAGCCAAGAGTCGGGGGGGCGAGATGAAGCTTTCTTT,CASSQESGGRDEAFF
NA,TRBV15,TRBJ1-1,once,TGTGCCACCAGCTTGAGGAAAGTTAGGAACACTGAAGCTTTCTTT,CATSLRKVRNTEAFF